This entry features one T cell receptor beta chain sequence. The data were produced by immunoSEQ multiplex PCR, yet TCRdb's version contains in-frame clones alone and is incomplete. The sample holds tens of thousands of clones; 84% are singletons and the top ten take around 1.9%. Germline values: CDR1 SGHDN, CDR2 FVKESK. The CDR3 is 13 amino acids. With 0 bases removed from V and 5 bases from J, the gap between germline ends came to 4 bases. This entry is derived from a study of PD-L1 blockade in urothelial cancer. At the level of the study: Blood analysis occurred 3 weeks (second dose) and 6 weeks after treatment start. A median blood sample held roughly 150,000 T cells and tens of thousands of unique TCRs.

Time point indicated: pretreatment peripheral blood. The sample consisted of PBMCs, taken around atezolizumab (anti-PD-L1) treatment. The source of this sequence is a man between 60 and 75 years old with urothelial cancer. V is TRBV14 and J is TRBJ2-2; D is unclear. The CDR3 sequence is CASSQDMTGELFF. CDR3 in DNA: TGTGCCAGCAGCCAAGATATGACCGGGGAGCTGTTTTTT.